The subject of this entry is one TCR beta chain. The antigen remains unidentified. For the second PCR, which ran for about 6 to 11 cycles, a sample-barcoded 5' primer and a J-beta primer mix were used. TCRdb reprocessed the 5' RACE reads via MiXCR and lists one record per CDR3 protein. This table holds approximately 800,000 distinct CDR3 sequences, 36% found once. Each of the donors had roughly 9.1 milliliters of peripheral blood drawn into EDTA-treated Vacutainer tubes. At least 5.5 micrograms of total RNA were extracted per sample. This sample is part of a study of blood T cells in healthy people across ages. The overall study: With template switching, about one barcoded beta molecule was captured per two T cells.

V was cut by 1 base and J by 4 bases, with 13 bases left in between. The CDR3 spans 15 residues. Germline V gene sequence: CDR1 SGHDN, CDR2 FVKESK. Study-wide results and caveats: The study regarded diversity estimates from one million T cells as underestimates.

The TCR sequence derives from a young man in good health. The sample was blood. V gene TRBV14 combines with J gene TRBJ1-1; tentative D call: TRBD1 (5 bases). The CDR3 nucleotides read TGTGCCAGCAGCCAAGTAAGGGGTTGGGGCACTGAAGCTTTCTTT. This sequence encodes CASSQVRGWGTEAFF.